The next 20 T cell receptor beta chains were all read from a single sample in a study of T-cell reconstitution after alpha-beta-depleted transplantation in children. A library of TCRbeta sequences, prepared with unique molecular identifiers, was generated. From the PCR reads, TCRdb called clonotypes with MiXCR, one entry per CDR3 protein. The table lists fewer than 750,000 distinct CDR3 sequences, approximately 22% of them singletons. Sequenced material: PBMCs, mostly from graft donor cells, taken 360 days after TCRalphabeta/CD19-depleted stem cell transplant. The receptors stem from a boy younger than two who had a stem cell transplant for acute myeloid leukemia, so the T cells may come from the graft donor.

The chain combines TRBV6-5 with TRBJ1-5; TRBD1 is a possible D gene (5 bases). V lost 2 bases and J 2 bases, leaving 13 bases between the germline ends. Germline CDR1 and CDR2: MNHEY and SVGAGI. The CDR3 has 16 residues. DNA for the CDR3: TGTGCCAGCAGTTACGGTCCGTGGGGCGGCAATCAGCCCCAGCATTTT. Amino acids: CASSYGPWGGNQPQHF.

This clonotype was seen repeatedly, ten times or more. The genes are TRBV12-3 or TRBV12-4 and TRBJ2-5, with TRBD2 as a possible D gene (5 bases). The CDR3 is 15 residues long. Between the trimmed V and J ends, which lost 4 bases and 5 bases, there was a span of 17 bases. CDR3 DNA sequence: TGTGCCAGCAGTTCCTTTATAGGCGGGCGGGAGACCCAGTACTTC. Translating gives CASSSFIGGRETQYF.

This CDR3 is CSGRLSSYEQYF. The CDR3 DNA sequence: TGCAGTGGCAGACTTTCGAGTTACGAGCAGTACTTC. This sequence joins TRBV20-1 and TRBJ2-7; D remains ambiguous. The CDR3 is 12 residues long. With 7 bases removed from V and 4 bases from J, the gap between germline ends came to 14 bases. Germline CDR1 DFQATT, CDR2 SNEGSKA (reference sequence).

Ten or more counts support this clonotype. The rearrangement joins TRBV5-5 to TRBJ2-7, with 7 bases that match TRBD1. Germline V gene sequence: CDR1 SGHKS, CDR2 YYEKEE (reference sequence). The CDR3 sequence is 14 residues long. After removal of 4 bases from V and 3 bases from J, the junction contained 7 bases not matched to a gene. The CDR3 coding sequence is TGTGCCAGCAGCCCCTGGGACAGCTTCTACGAGCAGTACGTC. This codes for CASSPWDSFYEQYV.

The chain uses TRBV30 and TRBJ2-1; the D gene is possibly TRBD1 (7 bases). The CDR3 consists of 17 residues. Trimming took off 0 bases at V and 4 bases at J, with 19 bases between the two ends. Germline V gene lookup returns CDR1 GTSNPN and CDR2 SVGIG (reference sequence). In DNA, the CDR3 is TGTGCCTGGAGTGTACAGGGCGGGACAGCTATTTACAATGAGCAGTTCTTC. Translation gives CAWSVQGGTAIYNEQFF.

The CDR3 sequence: CASSGGPATDTGELFF. The CDR3 DNA reads TGTGCCAGCAGCGGCGGACCGGCGACTGACACCGGGGAGCTGTTTTTT. The chain is built from TRBV7-6 and TRBJ2-2; D remains ambiguous. Deletions cut 5 bases from V and 3 bases from J, with 16 bases between. CDR1 is SGHVS and CDR2 is FNYEAQ in the germline V gene. This CDR3 is built from 16 residues.

The chain couples TRBV5-6 to TRBJ2-1; D is uncertain. Germline V CDR1 and CDR2: SGHDT, YYEEEE. The CDR3 runs to 11 residues. V lost 0 bases to trimming and J lost 8 bases, with 3 bases between them. For the CDR3, the DNA is TGTGCCAGCAGCTTGGACTATGAGCAGTTCTTC. Residues: CASSLDYEQFF.

This clonotype was counted at least ten times. This chain uses TRBV20-1 with TRBJ1-5, with 7 bases lining up with TRBD1. Germline lookup yields CDR1 DFQATT and CDR2 SNEGSKA (reference sequence). The CDR3 extends over 14 amino acids. Losses at the gene ends were 6 bases for V and 4 bases for J; bases not matched to a gene: 9. This chain's CDR3 is CSAVSGTDNQPQHF. CDR3 nucleotides: TGCAGTGCCGTCTCCGGGACAGATAATCAGCCCCAGCATTTT.

This clonotype turned up a few times. This chain joins TRBV20-1 and TRBJ1-3; D is perhaps TRBD1 (5 bases). The germline gives CDR1 DFQATT, CDR2 SNEGSKA (reference sequence). The V end was cut by 3 bases, the J end by 0 bases, with 21 bases between. There are 18 residues in the CDR3. The CDR3 DNA follows: TGCAGTGCTAGGACCACTCCGGGACCAAGAACCTCTGGAAACACCATATATTTT. Protein product: CSARTTPGPRTSGNTIYF.

This clonotype was counted once. The chain uses TRBV6-5 and TRBJ1-3; D gene ambiguous. The CDR3 loop spans 15 amino acids. Looked up from germline, CDR1 is MNHEY and CDR2 is SVGAGI. The ends were cut back, 0 bases at V and 0 bases at J, with 6 bases in the middle. For the CDR3, the DNA is TGTGCCAGCAGTTACTCAGGGAACTCTGGAAACACCATATATTTT. Protein: CASSYSGNSGNTIYF.

This chain joins TRBV5-6 and TRBJ2-1, with D perhaps assigned TRBD1 or TRBD2 (5 bases each). The germline gives CDR1 SGHDT, CDR2 YYEEEE. The V end was cut by 0 bases, the J end by 7 bases, with 17 bases between. This CDR3 is built from 16 residues. The CDR3 DNA reads TGTGCCAGCAGCTTGGAAGGGACGGGGAAAAGGAATGAGCAGTTCTTC. This sequence encodes CASSLEGTGKRNEQFF.

This clonotype has at least ten counts. The J gene is TRBJ2-7, the V gene TRBV7-2; D remains ambiguous. The V gene lost 0 bases and the J gene lost 3 bases, with 12 bases spanning the gap. Looked up from germline, CDR1 is SGHTA and CDR2 is FQGNSA. This CDR3 is 15 amino acids long. As DNA, the CDR3 is TGTGCCAGCAGCTTAGCAGACAAGGGCCACTACGAGCAGTACTTC. Its protein product is CASSLADKGHYEQYF.

This chain connects TRBV27 to TRBJ2-7; D perhaps matches TRBD1 (6 bases). The CDR3 length is 16 residues. CDR1 MNHEY and CDR2 SMNVEV come from the germline V gene (reference sequence). V dropped 6 bases and J dropped 3 bases, with 21 bases sitting between them. CDR3 coding DNA: TGTGCCAGCAGCCCCGGGACATGGGGTCACTACTACGAGCAGTACGTC. Translated: CASSPGTWGHYYEQYV.

The chain links TRBV10-3 to TRBJ2-1; D is perhaps TRBD2 (7 bases). V shed 6 bases and J shed 3 bases, with 12 bases lying between them. This CDR3 is built from 14 residues. CDR1 and CDR2 from the germline V gene are ENHRY and SYGVKD. DNA for the CDR3: TGTGCCATCAGGGGGGAGGGGGGCTACAATGAGCAGTTCTTC. Translated, it gives CAIRGEGGYNEQFF.

This clonotype was observed at least ten times. The chain employs TRBV24-1 and TRBJ1-2; D unresolved. The CDR3 loop spans 13 amino acids. Germline values: CDR1 KGHDR, CDR2 SFDVKD. The V end was cut by 4 bases, the J end by 4 bases, with 9 bases between. CDR3 in DNA: TGTGCCACCAGTGACCAACAAGGCTATGGCTACACCTTC. It specifies CATSDQQGYGYTF.

This chain links TRBV3-1 with TRBJ2-3; D possibly corresponds to TRBD1 (6 bases). With 0 bases removed from V and 6 bases from J, the gap between germline ends came to 13 bases. Germline CDR1 is LGHDT and CDR2 is YNNKEL (reference sequence). The CDR3 is 15 residues long. CDR3 amino acids: CASSQEARGTDTQYF. The CDR3 DNA sequence: TGTGCCAGCAGCCAAGAGGCCAGGGGAACGGATACGCAGTATTTT.

This clonotype was detected ten times or more. The chain employs TRBV12-3 or TRBV12-4 and TRBJ2-7, with no clear D. The CDR3 extends over 11 amino acids. The germline V and J ends were trimmed by 6 bases and 3 bases, with 6 bases remaining between them. The CDR3 DNA reads TGTGCCAGCAGAGTCAGCTACGAGCAGTACTTC. This encodes CASRVSYEQYF.

This clonotype was detected only a few times. The CDR3 DNA is TGCGCCAGCAGCCAGGACCACGCCGTGGACAGCATGAACACTGAAGCTTTCTTT. Its protein product is CASSQDHAVDSMNTEAFF. The chain has TRBV4-3 and TRBJ1-1; TRBD1 might be the D (6 bases). The CDR3 runs 18 residues. The V end was cut by 3 bases, the J end by 0 bases, with 20 bases between. The germline gives CDR1 LGHNA, CDR2 YSLEER.

This clonotype was picked up one time. The CDR3 coding sequence is TGTGCCAGCAGCTCCGGCGGGGGTTGGAACTATGGCTACACCTTC. Translating it yields CASSSGGGWNYGYTF. This chain connects TRBV5-6 to TRBJ1-2, with D possibly TRBD1 on 5 matching bases. The CDR3 length is 15 residues. Germline V gives CDR1 SGHDT, CDR2 YYEEEE. Trimming took 3 bases from V and 2 from J, leaving 14 bases between them.

The chain is built from TRBV12-3 or TRBV12-4 and TRBJ2-7; 10 positions agree with TRBD1. This CDR3 region has 14 residues. The ends lost 7 bases at V and 3 bases at J; junction bases unmatched: 6. The chain's CDR3 is CASNRGTGVYEQYF. For the CDR3, the DNA is TGTGCCAGCAATCGCGGGACAGGGGTCTACGAGCAGTACTTC.